This TCR beta chain was obtained from a study of kidney transplant recipient with SARS-CoV-2 infection. This CDR3 contains 15 residues. V was cut by 0 bases and J by 2 bases, with 8 bases left in between. In germline, CDR1 is KGHSH, CDR2 LQKENI. TCRdb re-analysed the reads in MiXCR, keeping a single row per CDR3 protein. The sample lists fewer than 250,000 distinct CDR3 sequences; around 30% were seen once. The input for sequencing was a blood sample, taken at baseline and on roughly day 110 from a kidney transplant recipient. This chain connects TRBV18 to TRBJ2-1; D uncertain. The TCR originated in a male patient aged 25 to 39 who had COVID-19 and was a kidney transplant recipient. The graft donor may be the source of some T cells. The CDR3 sequence: CASSPPLITYNEQFF. DNA of the CDR3: TGTGCCAGCTCACCACCCCTGATAACCTACAATGAGCAGTTCTTC. The whole variable domain, remainder taken from reference TRBV18 and TRBJ2-1, is NAGVMQNPRHLVRRRGQEARLRCSPMKGHSHVYWYRQLPEEGLKFMVYLQKENIIDESGMPKERFSAEFPKEGPSILRIQQVVRGDSAAYFCASSPPLITYNEQFFGPGTRLTVL.